Sequencing of this T cell receptor beta chain was carried out in a study of cytomegalovirus exposure and HLA in healthy donors. Study-wide context: Assignment to the Caucasian-associated ancestry cluster applied to approximately 80% of the approximately 370 genotyped donors.

Concerning this clone itself: Its matching antigen is unknown.

Germline V gives CDR1 SNHLY, CDR2 FYNNEI. This CDR3 contains 14 residues. The V segment lost 5 bases and the J segment 8 bases; nucleotides outside the gene matches: 10. Study-wide points: In vitro data verified a few CMV-associated chains as specific for CMV antigens. An observed cluster of highly shared sequence variants was recorded as a likely sequencing artifact.

Use of 60 Vbeta and 13 Jbeta primers characterized the PCR. Method: immunoSEQ multiplex PCR; TCRdb's copy keeps in-frame clones and lacks some. Here the sample spans approximately 97,000 clones, 83% being singletons. What was sequenced was PBMCs. The chain links TRBV2 to TRBJ1-2, with TRBD1 matching over 8 bases. This sequence was found in a middle-aged man in good health and CMV-seronegative. The CDR3 DNA reads as TGTGCCAGCAGTAGTTACAGGGGGGGGTTAGGCTACACCTTC. Protein: CASSSYRGGLGYTF.